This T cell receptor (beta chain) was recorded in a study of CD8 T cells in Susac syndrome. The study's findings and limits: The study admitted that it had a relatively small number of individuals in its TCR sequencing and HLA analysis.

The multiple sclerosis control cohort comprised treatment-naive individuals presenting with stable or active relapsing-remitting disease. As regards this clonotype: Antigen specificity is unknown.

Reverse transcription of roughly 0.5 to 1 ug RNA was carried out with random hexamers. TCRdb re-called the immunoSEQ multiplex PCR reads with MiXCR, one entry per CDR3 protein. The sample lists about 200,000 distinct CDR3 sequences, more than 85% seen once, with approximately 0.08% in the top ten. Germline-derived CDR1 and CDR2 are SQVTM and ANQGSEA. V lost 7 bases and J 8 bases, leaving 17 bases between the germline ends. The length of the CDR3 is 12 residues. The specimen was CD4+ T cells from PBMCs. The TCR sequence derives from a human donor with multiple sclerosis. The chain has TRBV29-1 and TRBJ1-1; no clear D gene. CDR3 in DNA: TGCAGCGCCCTCCGAGGGAGTAGCGAAGCTTTCTTT. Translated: CSALRGSSEAFF.